A single sample is the source of the 27 T cell receptor beta chains below, sequenced in a study of T-cell memory formation after mild COVID-19. TCRdb independently ran MiXCR on the 5' RACE reads; one entry per CDR3 protein. The sample yields 300,000 to 400,000 distinct CDR3 sequences, approximately 15% seen once. The specimen sequenced was PBMCs or a T cell subset sorted from them (not recorded which). The receptors stem from a man aged 18 to 29 who had mild COVID-19 (a few samples of this study predate the infection). Cell type and time point are not known.

The gene calls are TRBV7-3 and TRBJ2-2, with a weak D call TRBD1 (6 bases). The CDR3 extends over 14 amino acids. V was trimmed by 5 bases and J by 7 bases, leaving 14 bases between them. CDR1 and CDR2 (germline): SGHTA, FQGTGA. This CDR3 is CASSKDQGFGELFF. CDR3 sequence (DNA): TGTGCCAGCAGCAAGGACCAGGGGTTCGGGGAGCTGTTTTTT.

This clonotype appeared a few times. The V and J genes are TRBV7-3 and TRBJ2-3, with D possibly matching TRBD2 (5 bases). V dropped 5 bases and J dropped 8 bases, with 14 bases sitting between them. The germline V gene has CDR1 SGHTA and CDR2 FQGTGA. The CDR3 extends over 13 amino acids. The CDR3 loop reads CASSTTGSATQYF. The CDR3 bases are TGTGCCAGCAGCACCACTGGGAGCGCTACGCAGTATTTT.

This clonotype was recorded at least ten times. The chain couples TRBV12-3 or TRBV12-4 to TRBJ1-6; no firm D call. V lost 4 bases to trimming and J lost 9 bases, with 7 bases between them. CDR3 length equals 12 residues. This CDR3 reads CASSSQGSPLHF. For the CDR3, the DNA is TGTGCCAGCAGTTCCCAAGGTTCACCCCTCCACTTT.

This clonotype came up a few times. The CDR3 region has the DNA TGCGCCAGCATGTCGCGGACAGGGAACACTGAAGCTTTCTTT. Translation gives CASMSRTGNTEAFF. The chain uses TRBV5-1 and TRBJ1-1; 7 positions agree with TRBD1. This CDR3 comprises 14 residues. The ends lost 6 bases at V and 1 base at J; junction bases unmatched: 6. From germline, CDR1 is SGHRS and CDR2 YFSETQ.

The rearrangement links TRBV6-5 to TRBJ1-2, with D possibly TRBD1 on 6 matching bases. The germline V gene encodes CDR1 MNHEY and CDR2 SVGAGI. The CDR3 contains 14 residues. Trimming left V 3 bases short and J 8 bases short, with 16 bases between. This chain's CDR3 is CASSYRDIGQGYTF. CDR3 nucleotide sequence: TGTGCCAGCAGTTATCGGGACATCGGTCAGGGCTACACCTTC.

This clonotype was seen more than once but under ten times. The chain is built from TRBV11-2 and TRBJ1-4; D call uncertain. The CDR3 runs to 15 residues. The germline V and J ends were trimmed by 3 bases and 7 bases, with 15 bases remaining between them. The V gene's germline CDR1 is SGHAT and CDR2 FQNNGV. CDR3: CASSFPPVGSEKLFF. Written as DNA, the CDR3 is TGTGCCAGCAGCTTCCCGCCCGTAGGTAGTGAAAAACTGTTTTTT.

The V and J genes are TRBV7-9 and TRBJ2-7; TRBD2 might be the D (6 bases). This CDR3 contains 15 residues. V gave up 3 bases and J gave up 2 bases, with 14 bases separating them. Germline values: CDR1 SEHNR, CDR2 FQNEAQ (reference sequence). CDR3 coding DNA: TGTGCCAGCAGCTTTCGGCGGGGTCCAACCTACGAGCAGTACTTC. As protein: CASSFRRGPTYEQYF.

The rearrangement joins TRBV18 to TRBJ1-2, with 8 bases identical to TRBD1. Losses at the gene ends were 3 bases for V and 7 bases for J; bases not matched to a gene: 13. CDR1 KGHSH and CDR2 LQKENI come from the germline V gene. The CDR3 is 16 amino acids. The CDR3, as DNA: TGTGCCAGCTCACCCAGGGACACAGGGGGAAAGAGTGGCTACACCTTC. Protein product: CASSPRDTGGKSGYTF. The full variable domain, rest sourced from reference TRBV18 and TRBJ1-2, is NAGVMQNPRHLVRRRGQEARLRCSPMKGHSHVYWYRQLPEEGLKFMVYLQKENIIDESGMPKERFSAEFPKEGPSILRIQQVVRGDSAAYFCASSPRDTGGKSGYTFGSGTRLTVV.

This clonotype was seen more than once but under ten times. V is TRBV6-2 or TRBV6-3 and J is TRBJ1-6; D possibly corresponds to TRBD1 (6 bases). Looked up from germline, CDR1 is MNHEY and CDR2 is SVGEGT. CDR3 size: 14 residues. Trimming shortened V by 5 bases and J by 8 bases, and 13 bases separated the two germline ends. The CDR3 nucleotides are TGTGCCAGCAGTCCTACAGGGAGGGATTCACCCCTCCACTTT. It yields the protein CASSPTGRDSPLHF.

This chain uses TRBV6-6 with TRBJ2-1; the match to TRBD1 covers 7 bases. CDR1 is MNHNY and CDR2 is SVGAGI in the germline V gene (reference sequence). Unmatched junction bases numbered 5, after V lost 4 bases and J lost 5 bases. This CDR3 is 14 amino acids long. CDR3 DNA: TGTGCCAGCAGTTTCACAGGGGCCAACAATGAGCAGTTCTTC. Its translation is CASSFTGANNEQFF.

The table lists this clonotype with many counts. The V gene is TRBV5-1, the J gene TRBJ1-1, with no clear D. Trimming pared 2 bases from V and 3 bases from J, leaving 11 bases between. The CDR3 sequence is 14 residues long. Per germline, CDR1 SGHRS and CDR2 YFSETQ. Here the CDR3 DNA reads TGCGCCAGCAGCTTCCGGGGTATGGACACTGAAGCTTTCTTT. It translates to CASSFRGMDTEAFF.

This clonotype appeared many times. The chain is built from TRBV12-3 or TRBV12-4 and TRBJ2-1; 7 bases are a match to TRBD1. J was trimmed by 9 bases and V by 6 bases; bases with no gene match: 5. The CDR3 totals 12 residues. CDR3 in amino acids: CASRQGWGEQFF. In nucleotides, the CDR3 is TGTGCCAGCAGACAGGGGTGGGGTGAGCAGTTCTTC.

This clonotype has a handful of counts. V is TRBV7-9 and J is TRBJ1-4, with D unresolved. The CDR3 contains 16 residues. Germline CDR1 and CDR2: SEHNR and FQNEAQ (reference sequence). The V end was cut by 4 bases, the J end by 8 bases, with 20 bases between. Here the CDR3 reads CASSSALRGEEEKLFF. Here the CDR3 DNA reads TGTGCCAGCAGCTCCGCCCTCCGGGGAGAGGAAGAAAAACTGTTTTTT.

The CDR3 DNA reads as TGTGCCAGCAGTTACCAGGGGGTCTATTCACCCCTCCACTTT. It translates to CASSYQGVYSPLHF. This chain joins TRBV6-2 or TRBV6-3 and TRBJ1-6; 7 bases match TRBD1. The V gene's germline CDR1 is MNHEY and CDR2 SVGEGT. The CDR3 has 14 amino acids. Unmatched junction bases numbered 3, after V lost 2 bases and J lost 8 bases.

V and J are TRBV7-9 and TRBJ2-2; no firm D call. Germline CDR1 SEHNR, CDR2 FQNEAQ (reference sequence). This CDR3 is 12 amino acids long. V lost 5 bases, J lost 7 bases, and 8 bases lay in between. This CDR3 reads CASSLPFGELFF. The CDR3 nucleotides read TGTGCCAGCAGCCTTCCGTTCGGGGAGCTGTTTTTT.

This chain joins TRBV3-1 and TRBJ1-1; the match to TRBD1 covers 9 bases. Germline loops: CDR1 LGHDT, CDR2 YNNKEL (reference sequence). This CDR3 region has 15 residues. Trimming at V came to 0 bases and at J to 11 bases, leaving 10 bases not matched to a gene. The CDR3 DNA reads TGTGCCAGCAGCCAAGATCCCGGGACAGGGACGAGGGCTTTCTTT. This gives the protein CASSQDPGTGTRAFF.

The table lists this clonotype with many counts. The rearrangement links TRBV5-1 to TRBJ2-1; D is undetermined. The CDR3 length is 15 residues. V was trimmed by 0 bases and J by 4 bases, leaving 11 bases between them. Germline CDR1 SGHRS, CDR2 YFSETQ. The CDR3 reads CASSLGVYSYNEQFF. The CDR3 nucleotides are TGCGCCAGCAGCTTGGGAGTATACTCATACAATGAGCAGTTCTTC.

This clonotype was seen a single time. A clone one base away is much larger, so this may be a read error. This chain joins TRBV28 and TRBJ2-5; TRBD1 agrees at 12 bases. With V trimmed by 2 bases and J by 5 bases, 6 bases remained unmatched. Germline V gives CDR1 MDHEN, CDR2 SYDVKM. There are 16 residues in the CDR3. The CDR3 here is CASSLVGTGGEETQYF. The CDR3 nucleotides read TGTGCCAGCAGTTTAGTTGGGACAGGGGGCGAGGAGACCCAGTACTTC.

This rearrangement joins TRBV21-1 to TRBJ2-7; the D call in the table, TRBD1, was not verified against the DNA. TRBV21-1 is classified as a pseudogene. The CDR3 spans 14 residues. The CDR3 DNA reads as TGTGCCAGCAGCAAAGGACGGGAAACCCACGAGCAGTACGTC. As protein: CASSKGRETHEQYV.

The V call is TRBV3-1, the J call TRBJ1-1, with TRBD1 matching over 8 bases. The CDR3 totals 11 residues. V shed 5 bases and J 12 bases; nucleotides not matched to a gene: 5. From germline, CDR1 is LGHDT and CDR2 YNNKEL (reference sequence). As DNA, the CDR3 is TGTGCCAGCAGCTGGCAGGGGGCGACTTTCTTT. This gives the protein CASSWQGATFF.

This clonotype has more than one count but fewer than ten. The J gene is TRBJ2-7, the V gene TRBV6-5, with TRBD1 identical over 10 bases. The J segment lost 6 bases and the V segment lost 6 bases, leaving 8 bases of the junction unmatched. Germline lookup yields CDR1 MNHEY and CDR2 SVGAGI. There are 14 residues in the CDR3. CDR3 protein: CASRGRDRGLEQYF. The CDR3 DNA sequence: TGTGCCAGCAGGGGCCGGGACAGGGGCCTCGAGCAGTACTTC.

The rearrangement links TRBV4-2 to TRBJ1-5, with 10 nucleotides matching TRBD1. Germline lookup yields CDR1 LGHNA and CDR2 YNFKEQ. V shed 2 bases, J shed 6 bases, and the junction held 7 bases outside the gene matches. CDR3 length: 16 amino acids. CDR3 in amino acids: CASSQRDRGIGQPQHF. CDR3 coding DNA: TGTGCCAGCAGCCAACGGGACAGGGGAATCGGTCAGCCCCAGCATTTT.

This clonotype was counted between two and nine times. The chain is built from TRBV5-1 and TRBJ2-6, with D uncertain. The V gene's germline CDR1 is SGHRS and CDR2 YFSETQ. The CDR3 runs to 16 residues. V gave up 1 base and J gave up 0 bases, with 8 bases separating them. CDR3: CASSLFSNSGANVLTF. CDR3 DNA sequence: TGCGCCAGCAGCTTGTTCAGCAACTCTGGGGCCAACGTCCTGACTTTC.

V and J are TRBV9 and TRBJ1-6; D call uncertain. Germline values: CDR1 SGDLS, CDR2 YYNGEE. V was pared by 0 bases and J by 8 bases, with 6 bases between. CDR3 length equals 13 residues. In DNA form, the CDR3 reads TGTGCCAGCAGCGTAGGCTGGGATTCACCCCTCCACTTT. Encoded protein: CASSVGWDSPLHF.

In this sample, this clonotype turned up a few times. This sequence joins TRBV18 and TRBJ2-1, with 8 positions matching TRBD1. The ends lost 3 bases at V and 8 bases at J; junction bases unmatched: 6. The germline V gene has CDR1 KGHSH and CDR2 LQKENI. The CDR3 is 14 residues long. The CDR3 bases are TGTGCCAGCTCACCCGGACAGGGCATGGATGAGCAGTTCTTC. It specifies CASSPGQGMDEQFF. Drawing the rest from reference TRBV18 and TRBJ2-1, the complete variable domain is NAGVMQNPRHLVRRRGQEARLRCSPMKGHSHVYWYRQLPEEGLKFMVYLQKENIIDESGMPKERFSAEFPKEGPSILRIQQVVRGDSAAYFCASSPGQGMDEQFFGPGTRLTVL.

This rearrangement joins TRBV20-1 to TRBJ2-5; D is possibly TRBD2 (7 bases). Trimming cost V 4 bases and J 2 bases, with 8 bases left between them. Looked up from germline, CDR1 is DFQATT and CDR2 is SNEGSKA (reference sequence). There are 12 residues in the CDR3. CDR3 loop: CSAKGGQETQYF. CDR3 bases: TGCAGTGCTAAGGGGGGGCAAGAGACCCAGTACTTC.

This clonotype was recorded a few times. The CDR3 sequence is CASSQEWYGYTF. The CDR3 DNA reads as TGTGCCAGCAGCCAAGAATGGTATGGCTACACCTTC. V is TRBV4-2 and J is TRBJ1-2, with D unclear. The CDR3 runs 12 residues. Between the trimmed V and J ends, which lost 0 bases and 5 bases, there was a span of 4 bases. The V gene's germline CDR1 is LGHNA and CDR2 YNFKEQ.